These 22 T cell receptor beta chains were all obtained from the same sample, sequenced in a study of blood T cell repertoires in COVID-19. Data came from immunoSEQ multiplex PCR; TCRdb stores just in-frame clones and leaves some out. The sample lists 400,000 to 550,000 clones; roughly nine tenths were seen once. Sequenced: PBMCs or T cells enriched from blood (not recorded which). The receptors stem from a woman aged 18-30 years with acute COVID-19.

CDR3 residues: CAWSVRQEPDTQYF. In DNA, the CDR3 is TGTGCCTGGAGTGTACGCCAAGAGCCAGATACGCAGTATTTT. This chain links TRBV30 with TRBJ2-3, with D hard to call. The CDR3 has 14 amino acids. Trimming left V 0 bases short and J 4 bases short, with 11 bases between. Germline V gene data show CDR1 as GTSNPN and CDR2 as SVGIG (reference sequence).

The chain joins TRBV19 to TRBJ2-7, with D possibly TRBD1 on 6 matching bases. Germline CDR1 reads LNHDA; CDR2 reads SQIVND (reference sequence). V lost 9 bases, J lost 9 bases, and 21 bases lay in between. The CDR3 is made up of 13 amino acids. The CDR3 DNA sequence: TGTGCCAGACTCACCCCGGACAGCAATTCGCAGTACTTC. Residues: CARLTPDSNSQYF.

The V call is TRBV5-6, the J call TRBJ2-5; D may be TRBD1 (5 bases). CDR1 is SGHDT and CDR2 is YYEEEE in the germline V gene. The CDR3 has 14 residues. Trimming stripped 1 base from V and 2 bases from J, with 9 bases between. The DNA for the CDR3 is TGTGCCAGCAGCTTGTCGGCAGGGCAAGAGACCCAGTACTTC. Protein: CASSLSAGQETQYF.

The chain employs TRBV6-5 and TRBJ1-1, with unresolved D. Germline assignment: CDR1 MNHEY and CDR2 SVGAGI. This CDR3 contains 13 residues. Trimming pared 2 bases from V and 1 base from J, leaving 5 bases between. CDR3: CASSYEKNTEAFF. The CDR3 DNA is TGTGCCAGCAGTTACGAGAAGAACACTGAAGCTTTCTTT.

This clone has a single count. The J gene is TRBJ2-1, the V gene TRBV11-3; 14 bases fit TRBD2. The CDR3 sequence is 17 residues long. J was trimmed by 5 bases and V by 0 bases; bases with no gene match: 3. CDR1 and CDR2 (germline): SGHNT, YENEEA. The CDR3 DNA reads as TGTGCCAGCAGCTTAGAGACTAGCGGGAGGGGAGACAATGAGCAGTTCTTC. Protein product: CASSLETSGRGDNEQFF.

The chain combines TRBV4-1 with TRBJ1-2; 8 bases align to TRBD1. J lost 7 bases, V lost 2 bases, and 6 bases had no gene match. Germline V gene lookup returns CDR1 MGHRA and CDR2 YSYEKL. The CDR3 is 14 residues long. CDR3 in DNA: TGCGCCAGCAGCCAATTGACAGGGGCCCCTGGCTACACCTTC. Encoded protein: CASSQLTGAPGYTF.

The chain couples TRBV5-4 to TRBJ1-2; D is unresolved. Germline V gene lookup returns CDR1 SGHNT and CDR2 YYREEE (reference sequence). Deletions cut 4 bases from V and 1 base from J, with 8 bases between. The CDR3 spans 13 residues. The CDR3 here is CASSPVVNYGYTF. For the CDR3, the DNA is TGTGCCAGCAGCCCCGTCGTTAACTATGGCTACACCTTC.

This clone was seen a single time. CDR3 sequence (DNA): TGTGCCAGCAGCTCGGGAGCCTCCTACGAGCAGTACTTC. Translated: CASSSGASYEQYF. The chain uses TRBV13 and TRBJ2-7; D may be TRBD2 (6 bases). In germline, CDR1 is PRHDT, CDR2 FYEKMQ (reference sequence). This CDR3 comprises 13 residues. Trimming left V 4 bases short and J 0 bases short, with 7 bases between.

The table lists this clone with a few counts. The rearrangement links TRBV7-2 to TRBJ1-5; TRBD1 matches at 11 bases. The CDR3 spans 17 residues. Germline assignment: CDR1 SGHTA and CDR2 FQGNSA. V shed 4 bases, J shed 5 bases, and the junction held 10 bases outside the gene matches. The CDR3 nucleotides are TGTGCCAGCAGCTCAACCGGCGGGGGACAGGGGGATCAGCCCCAGCATTTT. The encoded protein is CASSSTGGGQGDQPQHF.

A few counts support this clone. The rearrangement uses TRBV28 and TRBJ1-4; 11 bases align to TRBD1. Trimming took 8 bases from V and 0 from J; bases not matched to a gene: 5. Germline CDR1 and CDR2: MDHEN and SYDVKM. The CDR3 extends over 16 amino acids. The CDR3 DNA reads TGTGCCAGCTCCGGGACAGGGGGAACAACTAATGAAAAACTGTTTTTT. The encoded protein is CASSGTGGTTNEKLFF.

This chain links TRBV6-5 with TRBJ2-1; the match to TRBD2 covers 9 bases. CDR3 length: 14 residues. J was trimmed by 8 bases and V by 4 bases; bases with no gene match: 6. The germline V gene has CDR1 MNHEY and CDR2 SVGAGI. CDR3: CASSWGLASHEQFF. CDR3 nucleotide sequence: TGTGCCAGCAGTTGGGGACTAGCTAGCCATGAGCAGTTCTTC.

This sequence joins TRBV7-2 and TRBJ1-2, with TRBD1 identical over 8 bases. Germline loops: CDR1 SGHTA, CDR2 FQGNSA. The CDR3 is made up of 14 amino acids. V lost 5 bases, J lost 4 bases, and 6 bases stayed unmatched. The CDR3 coding sequence is TGTGCCAGCAGCACTGGGACAGGACCCTATGGCTACACCTTC. Amino acid sequence: CASSTGTGPYGYTF.

This clone was counted once. V gene TRBV27 combines with J gene TRBJ1-2; 12 nucleotides agree with TRBD1. Unmatched junction bases numbered 7, after V lost 3 bases and J lost 5 bases. The CDR3 consists of 16 residues. Per germline, CDR1 MNHEY and CDR2 SMNVEV (reference sequence). CDR3 bases: TGTGCCAGCAGTTTTACCGGGACAGGGGGCTCTTATGGCTACACCTTC. Amino acids: CASSFTGTGGSYGYTF.

The chain employs TRBV18 and TRBJ2-7, with D unresolved. The CDR3 has 13 residues. In germline, CDR1 is KGHSH, CDR2 LQKENI. Trimming took 1 base from V and 7 from J, leaving 11 bases between them. The CDR3 loop reads CASSPRVDGEQYF. The CDR3 DNA reads as TGTGCCAGCTCACCACGGGTCGACGGGGAGCAGTACTTC. Drawing the rest from reference TRBV18 and TRBJ2-7, the complete variable domain is NAGVMQNPRHLVRRRGQEARLRCSPMKGHSHVYWYRQLPEEGLKFMVYLQKENIIDESGMPKERFSAEFPKEGPSILRIQQVVRGDSAAYFCASSPRVDGEQYFGPGTRLTVT.

The rearrangement links TRBV3-1 (or the pseudogene TRBV3-2) to TRBJ2-5; D possibly corresponds to TRBD1 (7 bases). The germline CDR1 and CDR2 sequences are LGHDT and YNNKEL (reference sequence). Trimming removed 0 bases from V and 4 bases from J, with 15 bases in between. The CDR3 runs 16 residues. The CDR3 protein is CASSQDWRGPAETQYF. The CDR3 region has the DNA TGTGCCAGCAGCCAAGATTGGAGGGGGCCCGCAGAGACCCAGTACTTC.

V gene TRBV20-1 combines with J gene TRBJ1-1; D is undetermined. The CDR3 extends over 11 amino acids. CDR1 and CDR2 (germline): DFQATT, SNEGSKA (reference sequence). Trimming stripped 3 bases from V and 1 base from J, with 3 bases between. DNA of the CDR3: TGCAGTGCTAGCGGGAACACTGAAGCTTTCTTT. Residues: CSASGNTEAFF.

The chain uses TRBV15 and TRBJ1-3; the D gene is possibly TRBD1 (5 bases). Germline values: CDR1 LNHNV, CDR2 YYDKDF (reference sequence). CDR3 length: 15 residues. V was pared by 0 bases and J by 2 bases, with 8 bases between. The CDR3 DNA reads TGTGCCACCAGCAGAGATTGGGGCCCTGGAAACACCATATATTTT. Its protein product is CATSRDWGPGNTIYF.

J is TRBJ2-5 and V is TRBV18; 14 bases agree with TRBD2. The CDR3 runs to 16 residues. CDR1 is KGHSH and CDR2 is LQKENI in the germline V gene. J gave up 2 bases and V 2 bases, and 1 base lay outside the gene matches. The CDR3 spells CASSPRLAGGQETQYF. The CDR3 nucleotides are TGTGCCAGCTCACCAAGACTAGCGGGAGGGCAAGAGACCCAGTACTTC.

The rearrangement joins TRBV27 to TRBJ1-2; no clear D gene. V dropped 0 bases and J dropped 3 bases, with 11 bases sitting between them. This CDR3 has 15 residues. Germline CDR1 is MNHEY and CDR2 is SMNVEV (reference sequence). The CDR3 DNA follows: TGTGCCAGCAGTTTATCAGGTGCGAGGGACTATGGCTACACCTTC. This gives the protein CASSLSGARDYGYTF.

V is TRBV7-8 and J is TRBJ2-1, with TRBD2 matching 12 bases. CDR3 length: 15 amino acids. V lost 5 bases to trimming and J lost 5 bases; unmatched junction nucleotides: 4. Per germline, CDR1 SGHVS and CDR2 FQNEAQ. The CDR3 protein is CASSPRLAGDNEQFF. In DNA, the CDR3 is TGTGCCAGCAGCCCGCGACTAGCGGGAGACAATGAGCAGTTCTTC.

This clone came up a few times. The chain uses TRBV5-4 and TRBJ1-6, with D possibly matching TRBD1 (5 bases). CDR1 is SGHNT and CDR2 is YYREEE in the germline V gene (reference sequence). This CDR3 has 14 amino acids. Between the trimmed V and J ends, which lost 0 bases and 8 bases, there was a span of 9 bases. CDR3 sequence (DNA): TGTGCCAGCAGCTTGGCAGGGTATGATTCACCCCTCCACTTT. The encoded protein is CASSLAGYDSPLHF.

The V gene is TRBV28, the J gene TRBJ1-6, with D perhaps TRBD1 (5 bases). The CDR3 is 15 amino acids. Between the trimmed V and J ends, which lost 6 bases and 6 bases, there was a span of 15 bases. Germline V CDR1 and CDR2: MDHEN, SYDVKM. The CDR3 sequence is CASRGGLGFNSPLHF. DNA for the CDR3: TGTGCCAGCAGGGGGGGTTTGGGGTTTAATTCACCCCTCCACTTT.